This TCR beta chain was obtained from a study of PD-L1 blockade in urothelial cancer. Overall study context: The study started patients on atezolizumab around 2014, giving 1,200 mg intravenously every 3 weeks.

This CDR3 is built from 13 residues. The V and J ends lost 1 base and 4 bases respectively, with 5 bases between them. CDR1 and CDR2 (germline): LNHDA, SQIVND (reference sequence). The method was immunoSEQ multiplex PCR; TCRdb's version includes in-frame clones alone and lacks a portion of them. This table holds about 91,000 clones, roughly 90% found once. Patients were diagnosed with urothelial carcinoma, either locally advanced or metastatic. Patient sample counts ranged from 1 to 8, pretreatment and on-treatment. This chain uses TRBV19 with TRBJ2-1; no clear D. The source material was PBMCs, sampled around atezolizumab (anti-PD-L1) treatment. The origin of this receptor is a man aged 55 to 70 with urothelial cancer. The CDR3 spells CASSIGSYNEQFF. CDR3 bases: TGTGCCAGTAGTATAGGGAGTTACAATGAGCAGTTCTTC.